This TCR beta chain was identified during a study of OX40 agonist ivuxolimab in advanced cancers. Clones were read by immunoSEQ multiplex PCR, and TCRdb kept only the in-frame ones, dropping some. The sample has 42,000 or so clones, approximately 86% seen once. General study points: Among the lowest levels of clonal expansion were found in partial responders at 0.1-3.0 mg/kg. There were also nonresponders showing low normalized T-cell clonal expansion. CD4+ and CD8+ blood T cells expanded clonally by week 6 at 0.1 to 3.0 mg/kg. Expanded clones were, on average, more numerous in CD8+ T cells than in CD4+.

A remark on this clone: The antigen remains undetermined.

This CDR3 is built from 15 residues. The J gene is TRBJ1-2, the V gene TRBV21-1; TRBD1 is the table's D call and was not checked against the DNA. TRBV21-1 is a recognized pseudogene. The specimen was CD4+ or CD8+ T cells sorted from blood, collected in a trial of the OX40 agonist ivuxolimab. The receptor was derived from an adult with an advanced solid tumor such as melanoma, head and neck, liver or kidney cancer. CDR3 sequence reads: CASSKSMTGNYGYTF. The CDR3 DNA sequence: TGTGCCAGCAGCAAATCTATGACAGGGAACTATGGCTACACCTTC.